These T cell receptor beta chains were read from a single sample in a study of early T cells in non-severe SARS-CoV-2 infection. TCRdb re-called the 5' RACE reads with MiXCR, one entry per CDR3 protein. The repertoire consists of fewer than 130,000 distinct CDR3 sequences, with roughly an eighth occurring once and the leading ten covering around 3.7%. The sequences come from whole blood, collected at baseline. The receptors stem from an adult who was a healthcare worker with PCR-confirmed SARS-CoV-2 infection or an uninfected control (not recorded which). CDR3s include the opening cysteine and the closing phenylalanine or tryptophan. The D gene is left open where the match is weak. Clone size is given for some rows only: seen once, a few or many times, or a class if the clone is expanded.

TRBV7-9	.	.	TRBJ2-3	CASSLSHRSTDTQYF	TGTGCCAGCAGCTTAAGCCACCGAAGCACAGATACGCAGTATTTT
TRBV7-9	.	TRBD1	TRBJ1-5	CASSLGTGGGQPQHF	TGTGCCAGCAGCTTGGGAACAGGGGGAGGACAGCCCCAGCATTTT
TRBV19	.	TRBD1	TRBJ2-5	CASSTGQAQGTQYF	TGTGCCAGTAGTACCGGACAGGCTCAAGGGACCCAGTACTTC
TRBV12-3/TRBV12-4	few	.	TRBJ1-5	CASSTLQGWQPQHF	TGTGCCAGCAGTACTTTACAGGGCTGGCAGCCCCAGCATTTT
TRBV20-1	few	.	TRBJ2-3	CSARMDNTDTQYF	TGCAGTGCTAGAATGGACAACACAGATACGCAGTATTTT
TRBV4-1	few	.	TRBJ1-2	CASSQELGGPHAGYTF	TGCGCCAGCAGCCAAGAATTGGGGGGACCGCATGCCGGCTACACCTTC
TRBV7-2	few	.	TRBJ1-2	CASSDRTLAYGYTF	TGTGCCAGCAGTGACAGGACCCTCGCCTATGGCTACACCTTC
TRBV30	few	TRBD2	TRBJ2-1	CAWSFTSGSNEQFF	TGTGCCTGGAGTTTTACTAGCGGGAGTAATGAGCAGTTCTTC
TRBV9	.	.	TRBJ2-1	CASSAYDEQFF	TGTGCCAGCAGCGCCTACGATGAGCAGTTCTTC
TRBV5-1	.	.	TRBJ2-6	CASSFTTSGANVLTF	TGCGCCAGCAGCTTTACTACCTCTGGGGCCAACGTCCTGACTTTC
TRBV9	.	.	TRBJ1-1	CASSVAGRQAFF	TGTGCCAGCAGCGTAGCGGGGAGGCAAGCTTTCTTT
TRBV27	few	.	TRBJ2-7	CASSLGGGEQYF	TGTGCCAGCAGTTTGGGGGGCGGCGAGCAGTACTTC
TRBV7-9	.	.	TRBJ2-7	CASSLNIGYEQYF	TGTGCCAGCAGCTTAAACATCGGGTACGAGCAGTACTTC
TRBV18	few	TRBD1	TRBJ1-4	CASSPGTGDEKLFF	TGTGCCAGCTCACCCGGGACAGGGGACGAAAAACTGTTTTTT
TRBV30	few	.	TRBJ1-6	CGQGVGMNSPLHF	TGTGGCCAAGGGGTAGGCATGAATTCACCCCTCCACTTT
TRBV20-1	.	.	TRBJ1-1	CSARGEGDEAFF	TGCAGTGCTAGAGGGGAGGGAGATGAAGCTTTCTTT